The 29 T cell receptor beta chains reported below all come from one sample, sequenced in a study of metastatic and nonmetastatic thyroid tumors. TCRdb re-analyzed the PCR reads through MiXCR. Of fewer than 40,000 clones in the sample, less than 60% were seen once. Each patient came to thyroid surgery without any prior treatment (of any kind). The sample taken for sequencing was tumor tissue. Every receptor here comes from a male donor with papillary thyroid cancer or a benign thyroid nodule (not recorded which). Some clones in this sample may be carry-over from other donors' samples.

In this sample, this clone turned up a few times. The DNA of the CDR3 is TGTGCCTCTTACTATGGGGCTGGCTACACCTTC. It encodes CASYYGAGYTF. J is TRBJ1-2 and V is TRBV6-1; a weak D match, TRBD1 (5 bases). V was cut by 11 bases and J by 7 bases, with 14 bases left in between. This CDR3 is built from 11 residues. Germline CDR1 and CDR2: MNHNS and SASEGT.

V is TRBV7-2 and J is TRBJ1-4, with D unclear. The CDR3 spans 15 residues. Germline-derived CDR1 and CDR2 are SGHTA and FQGNSA. Trimming stripped 2 bases from V and 0 bases from J, with 7 bases between. CDR3 sequence: CASSLRATTNEKLFF. CDR3 sequence (DNA): TGTGCCAGCAGCTTAAGGGCGACAACTAATGAAAAACTGTTTTTT.

This clone was observed a few times. This chain joins TRBV28 and TRBJ1-2, with D possibly being TRBD1 (5 bases). Per germline, CDR1 MDHEN and CDR2 SYDVKM. Between the trimmed V and J ends, which lost 3 bases and 2 bases, there was a span of 13 bases. The CDR3 is made up of 15 amino acids. CDR3 amino acids: CASSFRGQENYGYTF. CDR3 in DNA: TGTGCCAGCAGTTTTAGGGGCCAGGAGAACTATGGCTACACCTTC.

This clone was detected ten times or more. Relative to the germline gene, one junction end is altered; a read error may explain this. The V gene is TRBV19, the J gene TRBJ1-2; the D is unclear. Germline CDR1 is LNHDA and CDR2 is SQIVND (reference sequence). This CDR3 region has 11 residues. The CDR3 coding sequence is TGTGCCAGTAGTATAGGGGAAAACAGCGCCTTC. As protein: CASSIGENSAF. Full variable domain (remainder filled in from reference TRBV19 and TRBJ1-2): DGGITQSPKYLFRKEGQNVTLSCEQNLNHDAMYWYRQDPGQGLRLIYYSQIVNDFQKGDIAEGYSVSREKKESFPLTVTSAQKNPTAFYLCASSIGENSAFGSGTRLTVV.

This chain connects TRBV20-1 to TRBJ1-2; 7 bases map to TRBD1. The germline V gene has CDR1 DFQATT and CDR2 SNEGSKA (reference sequence). J was trimmed by 3 bases and V by 3 bases; bases with no gene match: 1. The CDR3 extends over 12 amino acids. The CDR3 sequence: CSASRGDYGYTF. The CDR3 DNA follows: TGCAGTGCTAGCAGGGGGGACTATGGCTACACCTTC.

The J gene is TRBJ2-3, the V gene TRBV20-1; 11 bases are a match to TRBD2. Germline CDR1 DFQATT, CDR2 SNEGSKA (reference sequence). V lost 2 bases, J lost 7 bases, and 8 bases stayed unmatched. The CDR3 has 15 amino acids. Written as DNA, the CDR3 is TGCAGTGCTAGAAGTACTAGCGGGAGTGCATATACGCAGTATTTT. Its protein is CSARSTSGSAYTQYF.

The chain couples TRBV4-1 to TRBJ1-1, with D uncertain. The CDR3 has 15 residues. V was clipped by 0 bases and J by 0 bases, with 8 bases between them. Per germline, CDR1 MGHRA and CDR2 YSYEKL. The DNA of the CDR3 is TGCGCCAGCAGCCAAGACTCTACAGTGAACACTGAAGCTTTCTTT. It encodes CASSQDSTVNTEAFF.

DNA for the CDR3: TGTGCCAGCAGCCCCCCAGGACAGGCGAACACTGAAGCTTTCTTT. This gives the protein CASSPPGQANTEAFF. The chain carries TRBV3-1 and TRBJ1-1, with TRBD1 matching over 7 bases. The J segment lost 1 base and the V segment lost 4 bases, leaving 6 bases of the junction unmatched. This CDR3 is 15 amino acids long. CDR1 is LGHDT and CDR2 is YNNKEL in the germline V gene (reference sequence).

The J gene is TRBJ2-1, the V gene TRBV18; no definite D call. Trimming pared 0 bases from V and 7 bases from J, leaving 10 bases between. Germline-derived CDR1 and CDR2 are KGHSH and LQKENI. The CDR3 contains 14 residues. The CDR3 sequence is CASSPPKTWNEQFF. Written as DNA, the CDR3 is TGTGCCAGCTCACCACCGAAAACGTGGAATGAGCAGTTCTTC.

This rearrangement joins TRBV18 to TRBJ2-7; D possibly corresponds to TRBD1 (6 bases). Germline CDR1 is KGHSH and CDR2 is LQKENI. Trimming cost V 0 bases and J 2 bases, with 14 bases left between them. The CDR3 has 16 amino acids. The CDR3 is CASSPPERQGPYEQYF. CDR3 sequence (DNA): TGTGCCAGCTCACCACCGGAGAGGCAGGGGCCCTACGAGCAGTACTTC.

The chain recombines TRBV6-2 or TRBV6-3 with TRBJ2-5, with a weak D call TRBD1 (6 bases). This CDR3 contains 14 residues. CDR1 and CDR2 (germline): MNHEY, SVGEGT. Trimming removed 4 bases from V and 4 bases from J, with 13 bases in between. CDR3 sequence (DNA): TGTGCCAGCAGTTCCGCGCTAGGGGGAGAGACCCAGTACTTC. The encoded protein is CASSSALGGETQYF.

CDR3 DNA sequence: TGTGCCAGCAGAACCGGACAGGGGGAAACGTACGAGCAGTACTTC. This translates into CASRTGQGETYEQYF. The chain has TRBV28 and TRBJ2-7; TRBD1 aligns across 10 bases. The CDR3 totals 15 residues. V was pared by 6 bases and J by 4 bases, with 9 bases of the junction left unmatched. CDR1 is MDHEN, CDR2 SYDVKM, per germline.

This clone showed up just a few times. V and J are TRBV12-3 or TRBV12-4 and TRBJ1-6; D unresolved. V lost 6 bases, J lost 7 bases, and 10 bases lay in between. The CDR3 loop spans 13 amino acids. The CDR3 DNA sequence: TGTGCCAGCAGCCAAGGTGGGAATTCACCCCTCCACTTT. It yields the protein CASSQGGNSPLHF.

The chain joins TRBV5-8 to TRBJ1-5; 7 nucleotides line up with TRBD1. This CDR3 is 16 amino acids long. Trimming cost V 0 bases and J 4 bases; bases outside gene matches: 7. Germline CDR1 and CDR2: SGHTS and YDEGEE. CDR3 residues: CASSLVGGGVNQPQHF. CDR3 coding DNA: TGTGCCAGCAGCTTGGTTGGAGGGGGCGTGAATCAGCCCCAGCATTTT.

The rearrangement links TRBV5-1 to TRBJ2-6; tentative D call: TRBD1 (6 bases). CDR1 is SGHRS, CDR2 YFSETQ, per germline. Trimming removed 4 bases at V and 0 bases at J, with 11 bases between. The CDR3 sequence is 16 residues long. CDR3 protein: CASSHTGSSGANVLTF. The CDR3 DNA reads as TGCGCCAGCAGCCACACAGGGAGCTCTGGGGCCAACGTCCTGACTTTC.

The sample holds a few counts of this clone. The rearrangement joins TRBV4-1 to TRBJ2-5, with D unclear. Trimming removed 0 bases at V and 4 bases at J, with 15 bases between. CDR3 size: 16 residues. The V gene's germline CDR1 is MGHRA and CDR2 YSYEKL. The CDR3 coding sequence is TGCGCCAGCAGCCAAGAAGGATTTGACTCCCTAGAGACCCAGTACTTC. It is translated as CASSQEGFDSLETQYF.

This clone was detected only a few times. This chain connects TRBV28 to TRBJ2-7; 8 positions match TRBD2. V shed 2 bases, J shed 1 base, and the junction held 4 bases outside the gene matches. Germline V lookup: CDR1 MDHEN, CDR2 SYDVKM. The CDR3 covers 15 residues. The CDR3 DNA is TGTGCCAGCAGTTTAACCGGGGGGGGTTCCTACGAGCAGTACTTC. It codes for CASSLTGGGSYEQYF. The full variable domain, completed using reference TRBV28 and TRBJ2-7, is DVKVTQSSRYLVKRTGEKVFLECVQDMDHENMFWYRQDPGLGLRLIYFSYDVKMKEKGDIPEGYSVSREKKERFSLILESASTNQTSMYLCASSLTGGGSYEQYFGPGTRLTVT.

This clone came up a few times. This chain uses TRBV12-5 with TRBJ1-1, with D unresolved. Deletions cut 3 bases from V and 1 base from J, with 12 bases between. This CDR3 spans 15 amino acids. The germline CDR1 and CDR2 sequences are LGHNT and FRNRAP. The chain's CDR3 is CASGLQGRKNTEAFF. The CDR3 nucleotides read TGTGCTAGTGGTTTACAAGGACGGAAGAACACTGAAGCTTTCTTT.

CDR3 coding DNA: TGTGCCAGCAGTGAAGATTGGGGCTACGAGCAGTACTTC. The encoded protein is CASSEDWGYEQYF. The genes are TRBV2 and TRBJ2-7; D unclear. Germline CDR1 reads SNHLY; CDR2 reads FYNNEI. The CDR3 length is 13 residues. With 1 base removed from V and 3 bases from J, the gap between germline ends came to 7 bases.

This clone has just a few counts. The V and J genes are TRBV4-1 and TRBJ2-7; possible D gene TRBD1, 5 bases. The V end was cut by 1 base, the J end by 6 bases, with 16 bases between. CDR1 is MGHRA and CDR2 is YSYEKL in the germline V gene. The CDR3 runs 15 residues. The CDR3 bases are TGCGCCAGCAGCCAAGTTCTGGGGCCACCGGGCGAGCAGTACTTC. Residues: CASSQVLGPPGEQYF.

The rearrangement uses TRBV3-1 and TRBJ1-6, with 8 bases matching TRBD1. V shed 4 bases and J 10 bases; nucleotides not matched to a gene: 6. CDR1 and CDR2 (germline): LGHDT, YNNKEL (reference sequence). CDR3 length: 14 amino acids. CDR3 DNA sequence: TGTGCCAGCAGCCCCAGGGGGCAGAACTCACCCCTCCACTTT. This encodes CASSPRGQNSPLHF.

V usage is TRBV30 and J usage is TRBJ2-3; possibly TRBD2 for D (5 bases). CDR1 and CDR2 (germline): GTSNPN, SVGIG (reference sequence). This CDR3 comprises 14 residues. The V gene lost 2 bases and the J gene lost 5 bases, with 14 bases spanning the gap. DNA for the CDR3: TGTGCCTGGAGTCCAGGACTCGCAGGAGATACGCAGTATTTT. Its translation: CAWSPGLAGDTQYF.

V gene TRBV28 combines with J gene TRBJ2-2; 8 bases fit TRBD1. Germline V CDR1 and CDR2: MDHEN, SYDVKM. The length of the CDR3 is 15 residues. J was trimmed by 5 bases and V by 3 bases; bases with no gene match: 5. DNA of the CDR3: TGTGCCAGCAGTTTCAGCAGGGGGCGAACCGGGGAGCTGTTTTTT. It translates to CASSFSRGRTGELFF.

The V call is TRBV5-1, the J call TRBJ1-1, with D tentatively TRBD1 (6 bases). V gave up 4 bases and J gave up 1 base, with 11 bases separating them. This CDR3 contains 14 residues. Germline V lookup: CDR1 SGHRS, CDR2 YFSETQ. The CDR3 DNA reads TGCGCCAGCAGCCGATCGACAGGGAACACTGAAGCTTTCTTT. It codes for CASSRSTGNTEAFF.

The count of this clone is one. Sequence at one end of the junction differs from germline and may be a read error. V gene TRBV5-1 combines with J gene TRBJ2-7; maybe TRBD2 (6 bases). Germline lookup yields CDR1 SGHRS and CDR2 YFSETQ. The CDR3 is made up of 13 amino acids. The CDR3 region has the DNA TGCGCCAGCAGCTCCTCGACAATAGCGGTTCCAACTTTC. Its protein is CASSSSTIAVPTF.

The V and J genes are TRBV19 and TRBJ2-2, with 9 bases fitting TRBD2. This CDR3 comprises 14 residues. Germline V gives CDR1 LNHDA, CDR2 SQIVND (reference sequence). V shed 8 bases and J 5 bases; nucleotides not matched to a gene: 6. CDR3 region: CASPAGGGTGELFF. The CDR3 bases are TGTGCCAGTCCAGCGGGAGGAGGGACCGGGGAGCTGTTTTTT.

This clone was observed a few times. V and J are TRBV12-3 or TRBV12-4 and TRBJ2-7, with 7 bases lining up with TRBD2. Trimming took 6 bases from V and 4 from J; bases not matched to a gene: 9. CDR3 size: 14 residues. The CDR3: CASSQGGSGYEQYF. The CDR3, as DNA: TGTGCCAGCAGCCAGGGCGGGAGCGGGTACGAGCAGTACTTC.

This clone was seen a handful of times. The chain combines TRBV5-1 with TRBJ2-7; TRBD2 matches 12 bases. The CDR3 is 16 residues long. The junction had 5 bases not matched to a gene; V was cut back by 0 bases and J by 4 bases. CDR1 is SGHRS, CDR2 YFSETQ, per germline. The chain's CDR3 is CASSLGLAGGPYEQYF. The CDR3 DNA sequence: TGCGCCAGCAGCTTGGGCCTAGCGGGAGGGCCTTACGAGCAGTACTTC.

The chain combines TRBV11-2 with TRBJ1-6; D is unclear. The CDR3 contains 16 residues. Trimming took 0 bases from V and 1 from J, leaving 7 bases between them. Germline CDR1 is SGHAT and CDR2 is FQNNGV. CDR3 residues: CASSLDGVSYNSPLHF. For the CDR3, the DNA is TGTGCCAGCAGCTTAGACGGGGTATCCTATAATTCACCCCTCCACTTT.